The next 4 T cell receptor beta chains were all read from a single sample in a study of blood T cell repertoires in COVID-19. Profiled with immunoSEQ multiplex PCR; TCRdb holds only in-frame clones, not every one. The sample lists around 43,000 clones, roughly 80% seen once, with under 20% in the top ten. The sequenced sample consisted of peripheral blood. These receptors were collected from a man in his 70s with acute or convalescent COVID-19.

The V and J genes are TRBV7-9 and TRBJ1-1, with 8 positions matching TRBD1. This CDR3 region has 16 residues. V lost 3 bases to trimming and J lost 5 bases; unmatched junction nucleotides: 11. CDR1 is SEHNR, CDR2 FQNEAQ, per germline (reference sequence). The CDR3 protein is CASSFPVGTGPTEAFF. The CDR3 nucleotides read TGTGCCAGCAGCTTCCCGGTTGGGACAGGTCCTACTGAAGCTTTCTTT.

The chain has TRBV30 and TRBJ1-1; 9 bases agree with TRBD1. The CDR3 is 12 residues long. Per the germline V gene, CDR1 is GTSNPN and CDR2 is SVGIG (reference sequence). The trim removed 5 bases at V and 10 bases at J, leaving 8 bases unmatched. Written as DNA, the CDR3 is TGTGCCTGGGGTAGGACAGGGGTTTCAGCTTTCTTT. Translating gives CAWGRTGVSAFF.

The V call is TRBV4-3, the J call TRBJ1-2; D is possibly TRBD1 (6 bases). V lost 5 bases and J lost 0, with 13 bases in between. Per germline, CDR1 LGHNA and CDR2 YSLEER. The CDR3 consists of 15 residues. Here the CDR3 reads CASSYRQATNYGYTF. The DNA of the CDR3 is TGCGCCAGCAGCTATCGACAGGCCACTAACTATGGCTACACCTTC.

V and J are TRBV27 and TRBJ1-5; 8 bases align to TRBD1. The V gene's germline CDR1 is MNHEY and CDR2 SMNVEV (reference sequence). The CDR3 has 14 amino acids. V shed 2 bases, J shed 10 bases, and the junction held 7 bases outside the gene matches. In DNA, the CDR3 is TGTGCCAGCAGTTTAGGCAGGGGGCTTTTCCCCCAGCATTTT. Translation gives CASSLGRGLFPQHF.